The text below deals with one TCR beta chain. Specified time point: pre-sensitization, week 0. Indicated treatment: therapeutic diphenylcyclopropenone sensitization with weekly scalp DPC. Trimming took 0 bases from V and 3 from J, leaving 14 bases between them. The CDR3 spans 17 residues. Germline CDR1 is MNHEY and CDR2 is SVGAGI. Individual cDNA molecules each carried unique molecular identifiers attached by the library. From the RACE reads, TCRdb called clonotypes with MiXCR, one entry per CDR3 protein. The table has under 300,000 distinct CDR3 sequences, approximately 8.6% seen once. This sample was taken from a study of human T cells and chemical hapten exposure.

Sequencing used whole blood, obtained in connection with sensitization to the hapten diphenylcyclopropenone (DPC). V gene TRBV6-5 combines with J gene TRBJ1-4; maybe TRBD1 (5 bases). The sequence derives from a woman between 40 and 55 years old with alopecia areata. Some clones in this sample may be carry-over from other donors' samples. The CDR3 region is CASSYSGPQGSNEKLFF. Written as DNA, the CDR3 is TGTGCCAGCAGTTACTCCGGGCCCCAGGGATCTAATGAAAAACTGTTTTTT.